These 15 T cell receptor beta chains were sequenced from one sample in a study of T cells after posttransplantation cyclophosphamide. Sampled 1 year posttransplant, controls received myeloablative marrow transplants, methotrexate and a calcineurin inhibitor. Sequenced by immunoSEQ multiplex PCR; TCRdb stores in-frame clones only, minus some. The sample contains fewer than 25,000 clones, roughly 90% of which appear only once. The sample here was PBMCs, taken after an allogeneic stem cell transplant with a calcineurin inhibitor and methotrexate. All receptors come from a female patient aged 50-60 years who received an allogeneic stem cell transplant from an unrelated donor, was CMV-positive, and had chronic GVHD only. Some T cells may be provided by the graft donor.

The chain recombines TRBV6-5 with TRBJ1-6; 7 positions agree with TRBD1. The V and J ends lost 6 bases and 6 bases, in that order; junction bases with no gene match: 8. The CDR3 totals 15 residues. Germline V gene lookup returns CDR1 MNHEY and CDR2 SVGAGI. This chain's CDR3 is CASRLRQGRNSPLHF. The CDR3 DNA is TGTGCCAGCAGGTTAAGACAGGGACGTAATTCACCCCTCCACTTT.

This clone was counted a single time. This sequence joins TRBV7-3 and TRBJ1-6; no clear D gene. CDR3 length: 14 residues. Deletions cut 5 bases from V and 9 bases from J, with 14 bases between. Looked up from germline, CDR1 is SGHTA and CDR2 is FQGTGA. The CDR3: CASSPGSPGSPLHF. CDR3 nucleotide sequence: TGTGCCAGCAGCCCGGGGTCCCCTGGTTCACCCCTCCACTTT.

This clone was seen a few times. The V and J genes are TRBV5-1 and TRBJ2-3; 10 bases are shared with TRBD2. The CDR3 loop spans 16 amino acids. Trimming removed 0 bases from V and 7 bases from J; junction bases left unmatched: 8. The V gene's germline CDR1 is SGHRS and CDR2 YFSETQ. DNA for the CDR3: TGCGCCAGCAGCTTGGGGCCTAGCGGGAGCCAATATACGCAGTATTTT. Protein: CASSLGPSGSQYTQYF.

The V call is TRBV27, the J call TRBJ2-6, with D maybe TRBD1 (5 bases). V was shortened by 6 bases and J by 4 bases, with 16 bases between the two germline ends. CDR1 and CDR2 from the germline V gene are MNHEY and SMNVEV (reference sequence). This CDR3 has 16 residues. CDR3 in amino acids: CASRTLGGAGANVLTF. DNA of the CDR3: TGTGCCAGCAGGACCCTCGGTGGGGCCGGGGCCAACGTCCTGACTTTC.

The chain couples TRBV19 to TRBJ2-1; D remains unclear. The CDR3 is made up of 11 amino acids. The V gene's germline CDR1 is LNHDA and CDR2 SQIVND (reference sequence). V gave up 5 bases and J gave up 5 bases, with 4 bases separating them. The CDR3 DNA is TGTGCCAGTAGTCCAAACAATGAGCAGTTCTTC. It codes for CASSPNNEQFF.

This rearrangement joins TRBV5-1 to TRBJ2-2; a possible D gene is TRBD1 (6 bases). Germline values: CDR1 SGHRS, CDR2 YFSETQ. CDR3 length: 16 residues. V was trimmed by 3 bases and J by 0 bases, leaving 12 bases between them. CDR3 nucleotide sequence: TGCGCCAGCAGCTCTCCGGGACACCCGAACACCGGGGAGCTGTTTTTT. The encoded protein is CASSSPGHPNTGELFF.

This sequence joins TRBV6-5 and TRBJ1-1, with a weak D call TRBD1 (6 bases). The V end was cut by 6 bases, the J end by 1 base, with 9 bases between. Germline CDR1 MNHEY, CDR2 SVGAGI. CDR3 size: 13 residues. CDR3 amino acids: CASSTGQNTEAFF. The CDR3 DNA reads TGTGCCAGCAGCACGGGACAGAACACTGAAGCTTTCTTT.

The CDR3 region has the DNA TGTGCCAGCTCACCCGGTACCCAAGATACGCAGTATTTT. Encoded protein: CASSPGTQDTQYF. The rearrangement links TRBV18 to TRBJ2-3, with no clear D. The V gene's germline CDR1 is KGHSH and CDR2 LQKENI. V dropped 3 bases and J dropped 5 bases, with 9 bases sitting between them. This CDR3 has 13 residues. Full variable domain (outside the CDR3, taken from reference TRBV18 and TRBJ2-3): NAGVMQNPRHLVRRRGQEARLRCSPMKGHSHVYWYRQLPEEGLKFMVYLQKENIIDESGMPKERFSAEFPKEGPSILRIQQVVRGDSAAYFCASSPGTQDTQYFGPGTRLTVL.

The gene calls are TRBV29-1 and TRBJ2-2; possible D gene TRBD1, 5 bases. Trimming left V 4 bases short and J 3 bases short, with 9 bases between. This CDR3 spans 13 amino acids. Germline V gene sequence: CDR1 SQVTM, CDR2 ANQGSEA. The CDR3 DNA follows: TGCAGCGTTGCTAGGGGTCACACCGGGGAGCTGTTTTTT. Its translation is CSVARGHTGELFF.

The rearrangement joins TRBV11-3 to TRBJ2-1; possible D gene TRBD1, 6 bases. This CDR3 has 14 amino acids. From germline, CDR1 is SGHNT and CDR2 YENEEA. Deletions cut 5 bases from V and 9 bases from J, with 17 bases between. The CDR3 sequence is CASSPRGLGGEQFF. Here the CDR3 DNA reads TGTGCCAGCAGCCCAAGGGGGTTAGGGGGTGAGCAGTTCTTC.

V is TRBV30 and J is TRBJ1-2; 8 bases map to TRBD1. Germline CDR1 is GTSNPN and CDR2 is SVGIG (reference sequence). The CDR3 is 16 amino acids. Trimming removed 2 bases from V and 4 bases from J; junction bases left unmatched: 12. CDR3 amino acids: CAWSLRTGRGGYGYTF. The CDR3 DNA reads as TGTGCCTGGAGTTTGAGGACAGGGAGGGGTGGCTATGGCTACACCTTC.

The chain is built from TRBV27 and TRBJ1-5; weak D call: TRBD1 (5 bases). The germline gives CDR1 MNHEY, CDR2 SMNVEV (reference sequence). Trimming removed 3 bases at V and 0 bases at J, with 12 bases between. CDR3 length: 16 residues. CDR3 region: CASSFPDRDSNQPQHF. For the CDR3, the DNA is TGTGCCAGCAGTTTTCCCGACAGAGATAGCAATCAGCCCCAGCATTTT.

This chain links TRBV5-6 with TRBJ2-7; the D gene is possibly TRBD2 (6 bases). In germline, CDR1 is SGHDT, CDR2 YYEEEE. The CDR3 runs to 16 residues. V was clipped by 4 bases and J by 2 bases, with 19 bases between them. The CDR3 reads CASSTTRDSYPYEQYF. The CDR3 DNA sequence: TGTGCCAGCAGCACGACCCGGGACTCCTACCCCTACGAGCAGTACTTC. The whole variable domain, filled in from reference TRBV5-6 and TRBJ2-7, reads DAGVTQSPTHLIKTRGQQVTLRCSPKSGHDTVSWYQQALGQGPQFIFQYYEEEERQRGNFPDRFSGHQFPNYSSELNVNALLLGDSALYLCASSTTRDSYPYEQYFGPGTRLTVT.

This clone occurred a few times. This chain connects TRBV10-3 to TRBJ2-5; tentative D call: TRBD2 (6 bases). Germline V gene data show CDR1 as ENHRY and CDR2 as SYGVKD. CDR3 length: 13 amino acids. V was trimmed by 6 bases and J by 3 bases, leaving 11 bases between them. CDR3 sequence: CAIRAGGEETQYF. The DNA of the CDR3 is TGTGCCATCAGGGCCGGAGGGGAAGAGACCCAGTACTTC.

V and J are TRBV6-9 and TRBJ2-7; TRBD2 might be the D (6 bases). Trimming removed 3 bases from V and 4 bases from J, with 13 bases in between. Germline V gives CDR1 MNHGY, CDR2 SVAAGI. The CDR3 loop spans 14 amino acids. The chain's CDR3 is CASSYGSGLYEQYF. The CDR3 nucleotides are TGTGCCAGCAGTTACGGTAGCGGACTATACGAGCAGTACTTC.